The 7 T cell receptor beta chains below come from one sample, sequenced in a study of sequential checkpoint blockade in melanoma. TCRdb keeps only in-frame clones here, not all; method: immunoSEQ multiplex PCR. This repertoire shows 18,000 or so clones, about 74% found once; its top ten account for about 37%. The treatment: randomized to nivolumab then ipilimumab (arm A) or the reverse (arm B). This sample comprised CD8+ T cells sorted from blood (inferred from file names), obtained from a patient given nivolumab and ipilimumab in sequence. The receptor source for this set is a human donor with melanoma.

The chain links TRBV7-8 to TRBJ2-7; tentatively, D is TRBD2 (5 bases). CDR1 is SGHVS, CDR2 FQNEAQ, per germline. Between the trimmed V and J ends, which lost 2 bases and 2 bases, there was a span of 16 bases. The CDR3 runs to 16 residues. The chain's CDR3 is CASSLLRDPNTYEQYF. CDR3 in DNA: TGTGCCAGCAGCTTACTGAGGGATCCTAATACCTACGAGCAGTACTTC.

The CDR3 sequence: CASSQEISGGYTF. In DNA, the CDR3 is TGCGCCAGCAGCCAAGAAATATCGGGAGGCTACACCTTC. The chain has TRBV4-3 and TRBJ1-2; D gene uncertain. Germline CDR1 reads LGHNA; CDR2 reads YSLEER. This CDR3 spans 13 amino acids. The V and J ends lost 0 bases and 8 bases respectively, with 10 bases between them.

V gene TRBV27 combines with J gene TRBJ2-1, with 11 nucleotides matching TRBD2. The CDR3 extends over 16 amino acids. Germline V gives CDR1 MNHEY, CDR2 SMNVEV (reference sequence). Trimming cost V 6 bases and J 8 bases; bases outside gene matches: 12. The CDR3 nucleotides are TGTGCCAGCAGCCCTTTAGCGGGAGGGCCGGGGGATGAGCAGTTCTTC. Amino acid sequence: CASSPLAGGPGDEQFF.

The chain employs TRBV5-8 and TRBJ1-4; maybe TRBD1 (5 bases). Looked up from germline, CDR1 is SGHTS and CDR2 is YDEGEE. V shed 4 bases and J shed 0 bases, with 16 bases lying between them. The CDR3 is 17 amino acids. This chain's CDR3 is CASSVGTPFSTNEKLFF. In nucleotides, the CDR3 is TGTGCCAGCAGCGTCGGGACTCCGTTCTCAACTAATGAAAAACTGTTTTTT.

This clone was observed a few times. The chain uses TRBV6-5 and TRBJ2-7; 8 bases map to TRBD1. The J segment lost 4 bases and the V segment lost 4 bases, leaving 9 bases of the junction unmatched. There are 15 residues in the CDR3. Germline-derived CDR1 and CDR2 are MNHEY and SVGAGI. The CDR3 protein is CASSSGAGGVYEQYF. DNA of the CDR3: TGTGCCAGCAGTTCTGGGGCAGGGGGCGTTTACGAGCAGTACTTC.

This rearrangement joins TRBV27 to TRBJ1-5; weak D call: TRBD1 (5 bases). Germline V gene data show CDR1 as MNHEY and CDR2 as SMNVEV (reference sequence). V lost 5 bases and J 6 bases, leaving 11 bases between the germline ends. The CDR3 loop spans 13 amino acids. The CDR3 here is CASSAGGTQPQHF. The CDR3 DNA follows: TGTGCCAGCAGTGCGGGGGGGACTCAGCCCCAGCATTTT.

The CDR3 bases are TGTGCCAGCAGCCCCGCCCGGGGAGTGTGGGGCTACACCTTC. Protein: CASSPARGVWGYTF. The rearrangement joins TRBV7-9 to TRBJ1-2; no definite D call. Trimming left V 5 bases short and J 8 bases short, with 18 bases between. This CDR3 is 14 amino acids long. The V gene's germline CDR1 is SEHNR and CDR2 FQNEAQ (reference sequence).